This T cell receptor beta chain was captured in a study of regulatory T cells in long-lasting Graves disease. Germline lookup yields CDR1 SEHNR and CDR2 FQNEAQ (reference sequence). Trimming removed 2 bases from V and 3 bases from J, with 13 bases in between. The CDR3 loop spans 15 amino acids. TCR beta libraries were built with iRepertoire HTBI primers and Arm-PCR of CDR3 regions. Each CDR3 protein is one row after TCRdb ran MiXCR on the multiplex PCR reads. The repertoire has over 650,000 distinct CDR3 sequences, about 32% of them found once; the top ten carry about two fifths. The time point was: persistent/refractory GD, antithyroid drugs over 5 years with positive TRAb. RNA isolated from PBMCs was used to make the TCR library.

This TCR came from a female donor with Graves disease. The sample was peripheral blood mononuclear cells (PBMCs), taken when the disease was refractory, from a patient treated with antithyroid drugs. The chain links TRBV7-9 to TRBJ1-1, with no clear D. The CDR3 is CASSLPPPQDTEAFF. The CDR3 bases are TGTGCCAGCAGCTTACCCCCCCCGCAGGACACTGAAGCTTTCTTT.